One sample yielded the 9 T cell receptor beta chains listed below, sequenced in a study of blood T cell repertoires in COVID-19. The assay was immunoSEQ multiplex PCR, and TCRdb's table has in-frame clones only and misses some. The table lists about 170,000 clones, approximately 84% of them singletons. The sample comprised peripheral blood. The source is a man between 65 and 85 years old with active or convalescent COVID-19.

This chain links TRBV28 with TRBJ2-5, with TRBD2 as a possible D gene (5 bases). V was shortened by 8 bases and J by 5 bases, with 9 bases between the two germline ends. CDR3 length: 11 residues. Germline loops: CDR1 MDHEN, CDR2 SYDVKM. CDR3 DNA sequence: TGTGCCAGCCACCGAGGGGAGACCCAGTACTTC. As protein: CASHRGETQYF.

This clone was counted between two and nine times. The chain combines TRBV10-3 with TRBJ1-2, with D tentatively TRBD1 (6 bases). The CDR3 has 13 amino acids. V was trimmed by 11 bases and J by 2 bases, leaving 15 bases between them. Germline V lookup: CDR1 ENHRY, CDR2 SYGVKD. This chain's CDR3 is CALSTGQNYGYTF. CDR3 coding DNA: TGTGCCTTATCCACAGGGCAGAACTATGGCTACACCTTC.

V and J are TRBV11-2 and TRBJ1-1, with 7 bases aligning to TRBD1. This CDR3 contains 14 residues. V shed 5 bases and J 4 bases; nucleotides not matched to a gene: 7. The germline gives CDR1 SGHAT, CDR2 FQNNGV. CDR3 nucleotides: TGTGCCAGCAGCGAGACAGGGTATTCCACTGAAGCTTTCTTT. Translation: CASSETGYSTEAFF. The whole variable domain, remainder taken from reference TRBV11-2 and TRBJ1-1, is EAGVAQSPRYKIIEKRQSVAFWCNPISGHATLYWYQQILGQGPKLLIQFQNNGVVDDSQLPKDRFSAERLKGVDSTLKIQPAKLEDSAVYLCASSETGYSTEAFFGQGTRLTVV.

The chain has TRBV5-1 and TRBJ1-3; D ambiguous. Germline V lookup: CDR1 SGHRS, CDR2 YFSETQ. The V end lost 5 bases, the J end lost 0 bases, and 12 bases lay between the germline ends. There are 15 residues in the CDR3. CDR3 loop: CASSSELGSGNTIYF. In DNA form, the CDR3 reads TGCGCCAGCAGTAGCGAGCTCGGCTCTGGAAACACCATATATTTT.

This clone showed up just once. This CDR3 is CASSYQRGDYNEQFF. CDR3 nucleotides: TGTGCCAGCAGTTACCAGCGGGGGGACTACAATGAGCAGTTCTTC. The chain combines TRBV6-5 with TRBJ2-1, with TRBD2 matching over 9 bases. Germline CDR1 MNHEY, CDR2 SVGAGI. This CDR3 has 15 amino acids. After removal of 2 bases from V and 3 bases from J, the junction contained 2 bases not matched to a gene.

The chain is built from TRBV2 and TRBJ1-1; D might be TRBD1 (6 bases). The germline V gene has CDR1 SNHLY and CDR2 FYNNEI. V was cut by 8 bases and J by 4 bases, with 14 bases left in between. This CDR3 contains 13 residues. CDR3 sequence: CASLYRVTTEAFF. CDR3 nucleotide sequence: TGTGCCAGCTTATACAGGGTGACCACTGAAGCTTTCTTT.

The J gene is TRBJ2-4, the V gene TRBV7-9; a weak D match, TRBD1 (6 bases). Germline-derived CDR1 and CDR2 are SEHNR and FQNEAQ (reference sequence). Trimming left V 8 bases short and J 7 bases short, with 21 bases between. The CDR3 sequence is 15 residues long. DNA for the CDR3: TGTGCCAGCCGAGGGCTCCGGGACAAGCCGAACATTCAGTACTTC. Its protein product is CASRGLRDKPNIQYF.

The chain employs TRBV28 and TRBJ2-7, with 7 positions matching TRBD1. V trimming: 5 bases; J trimming: 2 bases; junction bases outside the gene matches: 12. The length of the CDR3 is 16 residues. Germline loops: CDR1 MDHEN, CDR2 SYDVKM. The CDR3 loop is CASSPTGLGQTYEQYF. Here the CDR3 DNA reads TGTGCCAGCAGTCCAACTGGGTTGGGACAGACCTACGAGCAGTACTTC.

The V and J genes are TRBV6-1 and TRBJ2-3, with 11 bases matching TRBD2. Trimming removed 3 bases from V and 5 bases from J; junction bases left unmatched: 10. This CDR3 region has 17 residues. Germline V gene lookup returns CDR1 MNHNS and CDR2 SASEGT. The CDR3 loop reads CASSDTSGGAGGDTQYF. Here the CDR3 DNA reads TGTGCCAGCAGTGACACTAGCGGGGGCGCAGGAGGAGATACGCAGTATTTT.